Listed here are 10 T cell receptor beta chains from one sample, sequenced in a study of blood T cell repertoires in COVID-19. Sequencing was performed with immunoSEQ multiplex PCR; in TCRdb, only in-frame clones are kept and a portion is missing. The sample lists about 64,000 clones; over 75% were seen once. What was sequenced was peripheral blood. The receptors were sampled from a man between 70 and 80 years old with acute or convalescent COVID-19.

This clone was observed once. This chain uses TRBV4-1 with TRBJ2-7, with TRBD1 identical over 8 bases. V lost 0 bases to trimming and J lost 5 bases; unmatched junction nucleotides: 6. This CDR3 comprises 15 residues. Germline loops: CDR1 MGHRA, CDR2 YSYEKL. The CDR3 sequence is CASSQDRDRKNEQYF. In DNA form, the CDR3 reads TGCGCCAGCAGCCAAGATAGGGACAGGAAAAACGAGCAGTACTTC.

This chain uses TRBV18 with TRBJ2-1; 7 bases match TRBD2. Germline-derived CDR1 and CDR2 are KGHSH and LQKENI. The V segment lost 8 bases and the J segment 1 base; nucleotides outside the gene matches: 5. This CDR3 region has 14 residues. DNA of the CDR3: TGTGCCAGCCAAAAGCGGGGTTCCTACAATGAGCAGTTCTTC. Residues: CASQKRGSYNEQFF.

This clone is a singleton in its sample. J is TRBJ2-3 and V is TRBV7-9; 8 positions match TRBD1. The CDR3 spans 17 residues. V was clipped by 1 base and J by 5 bases; unmatched bases: 11. Per the germline V gene, CDR1 is SEHNR and CDR2 is FQNEAQ (reference sequence). The CDR3 protein is CASSLVSGGERQDTQYF. The CDR3 DNA reads as TGTGCCAGCAGCTTAGTATCAGGGGGCGAGAGACAAGATACGCAGTATTTT.

This clone has only one observation. The chain employs TRBV6-1 and TRBJ1-5; 10 bases fit TRBD1. J was trimmed by 0 bases and V by 3 bases; bases with no gene match: 5. Per germline, CDR1 MNHNS and CDR2 SASEGT. The CDR3 has 17 amino acids. CDR3 in amino acids: CASSDWTGGNSNQPQHF. In nucleotides, the CDR3 is TGTGCCAGCAGTGATTGGACAGGGGGTAATAGCAATCAGCCCCAGCATTTT.

This clone was recorded a few times. The CDR3 here is CASSQEAGWVPNTEAFF. The CDR3 nucleotides are TGCGCCAGCAGCCAAGAGGCAGGGTGGGTACCGAACACTGAAGCTTTCTTT. This chain connects TRBV4-1 to TRBJ1-1, with a weak D call TRBD1 (5 bases). The CDR3 loop spans 17 amino acids. V lost 0 bases, J lost 1 base, and 15 bases lay in between. Germline V gene sequence: CDR1 MGHRA, CDR2 YSYEKL.

The genes are TRBV2 and TRBJ1-2; 7 bases are shared with TRBD1. This CDR3 has 15 residues. Germline V gene lookup returns CDR1 SNHLY and CDR2 FYNNEI. V trimming: 2 bases; J trimming: 5 bases; junction bases outside the gene matches: 8. The CDR3 DNA sequence: TGTGCCAGCAGTGAACAGACAGGGCCGGCTTATGGCTACACCTTC. This encodes CASSEQTGPAYGYTF.

The CDR3 sequence: CASSLVQGPYEQYF. CDR3 coding DNA: TGTGCCAGCAGCTTAGTACAGGGCCCCTACGAGCAGTACTTC. V is TRBV7-6 and J is TRBJ2-7; D is perhaps TRBD1 (6 bases). The CDR3 length is 14 residues. Trimming shortened V by 1 base and J by 2 bases, and 9 bases separated the two germline ends. CDR1 and CDR2 (germline): SGHVS, FNYEAQ. The entire variable domain, with the rest obtained from reference TRBV7-6 and TRBJ2-7, is as follows: GAGVSQSPRYKVTKRGQDVALRCDPISGHVSLYWYRQALGQGPEFLTYFNYEAQQDKSGLPNDRFSAERPEGSISTLTIQRTEQRDSAMYRCASSLVQGPYEQYFGPGTRLTVT.

The chain employs TRBV7-2 and TRBJ2-2; 11 bases fit TRBD2. The ends lost 5 bases at V and 5 bases at J; junction bases unmatched: 4. From germline, CDR1 is SGHTA and CDR2 FQGNSA. CDR3 length: 15 residues. The CDR3 nucleotides are TGTGCCAGCAGCCGGGGACTAGCGGAGACCGGGGAGCTGTTTTTT. Translation gives CASSRGLAETGELFF.

V is TRBV7-3 and J is TRBJ1-5; 10 positions agree with TRBD1. With V trimmed by 5 bases and J by 7 bases, 8 bases remained unmatched. The CDR3 runs 15 residues. Germline values: CDR1 SGHTA, CDR2 FQGTGA. In DNA form, the CDR3 reads TGTGCCAGCAGCGGTAGGACAGGGGGACTCCAGCCCCAGCATTTT. Residues: CASSGRTGGLQPQHF.

The chain carries TRBV27 and TRBJ1-3, with TRBD1 matching 9 bases. The V and J ends lost 5 bases and 0 bases, in that order; junction bases with no gene match: 5. CDR3 length: 16 amino acids. Germline V gene sequence: CDR1 MNHEY, CDR2 SMNVEV (reference sequence). The CDR3, as DNA: TGTGCCAGCAGTCCTTGGGACAGGGCCTCTGGAAACACCATATATTTT. It translates to CASSPWDRASGNTIYF.